The 27 T cell receptor beta chains below were found in one sample sequenced in a study of CD8 T cells in Susac syndrome. Random hexamers were used to reverse transcribe the RNA input (roughly 0.5 to 1 ug). TCRdb re-analysed the immunoSEQ multiplex PCR reads in MiXCR, keeping a single row per CDR3 protein. The data show roughly 52,000 distinct CDR3 sequences, approximately 95% seen once. The sequenced material came from CD8+ T cells from PBMCs. These receptors were taken from a human donor with Susac syndrome.

The chain joins TRBV20-1 to TRBJ2-7, with 12 bases matching TRBD2. The CDR3 consists of 15 residues. The V gene's germline CDR1 is DFQATT and CDR2 SNEGSKA (reference sequence). Trimming took 3 bases from V and 2 from J; bases not matched to a gene: 5. CDR3 in DNA: TGCAGTGCTAGTCCTCGGACTAGCGGGGCCTACGAGCAGTACTTC. Its protein product is CSASPRTSGAYEQYF.

J is TRBJ1-1 and V is TRBV29-1; 8 positions match TRBD1. The CDR3 has 13 residues. Per germline, CDR1 SQVTM and CDR2 ANQGSEA. Trimming cost V 6 bases and J 0 bases; bases outside gene matches: 3. The CDR3 sequence is CSVGQGLNTEAFF. CDR3 in DNA: TGCAGCGTCGGACAGGGATTGAACACTGAAGCTTTCTTT.

The genes are TRBV15 and TRBJ2-1, with D uncertain. Trimming stripped 1 base from V and 0 bases from J, with 7 bases between. Germline lookup yields CDR1 LNHNV and CDR2 YYDKDF (reference sequence). This CDR3 region has 15 residues. DNA for the CDR3: TGTGCCACCAGCAGAGGATCTGGCTCCTACAATGAGCAGTTCTTC. Protein: CATSRGSGSYNEQFF.

This clonotype appeared once. This chain connects TRBV12-3 or TRBV12-4 to TRBJ2-7; D perhaps matches TRBD1 (6 bases). Trimming pared 4 bases from V and 1 base from J, leaving 14 bases between. The CDR3 has 15 residues. CDR3 amino acids: CASSSPGHLSYEQYF. In nucleotides, the CDR3 is TGTGCCAGCAGTTCCCCGGGACACCTGTCCTACGAGCAGTACTTC.

Here the CDR3 reads CASSQRAGSRVQETQYF. The CDR3 DNA reads as TGTGCCAGCAGCCAAAGGGCGGGAAGTAGGGTCCAAGAGACCCAGTACTTC. V usage is TRBV4-2 and J usage is TRBJ2-5; D possibly corresponds to TRBD2 (6 bases). The germline V gene encodes CDR1 LGHNA and CDR2 YNFKEQ. V lost 2 bases and J 1 base, leaving 17 bases between the germline ends. The CDR3 loop spans 17 amino acids.

V usage is TRBV27 and J usage is TRBJ2-1; D gene uncertain. Deletions cut 2 bases from V and 0 bases from J, with 11 bases between. The CDR3 extends over 16 amino acids. Germline CDR1 is MNHEY and CDR2 is SMNVEV (reference sequence). In DNA form, the CDR3 reads TGTGCCAGCAGTTTAGAACCCTCGAGCTCCTACAATGAGCAGTTCTTC. Translated: CASSLEPSSSYNEQFF.

This rearrangement joins TRBV12-3 or TRBV12-4 to TRBJ1-2, with 7 bases lining up with TRBD1. After removal of 1 base from V and 2 bases from J, the junction contained 4 bases not matched to a gene. The length of the CDR3 is 15 residues. CDR3 sequence reads: CASSLGAGGNYGYTF. The CDR3 DNA reads as TGTGCCAGCAGTTTAGGGGCAGGGGGGAACTATGGCTACACCTTC.

The chain is built from TRBV14 and TRBJ2-1; the D gene could be TRBD1 or TRBD2 (5 bases each). V was clipped by 1 base and J by 0 bases, with 13 bases between them. The CDR3 is 17 amino acids. The germline V gene has CDR1 SGHDN and CDR2 FVKESK. For the CDR3, the DNA is TGTGCCAGCAGCCAAGTGGGGGTTCGAAGCTCCTACAATGAGCAGTTCTTC. Its protein product is CASSQVGVRSSYNEQFF. Full variable domain (outside the CDR3, taken from reference TRBV14 and TRBJ2-1): EAGVTQFPSHSVIEKGQTVTLRCDPISGHDNLYWYRRVMGKEIKFLLHFVKESKQDESGMPNNRFLAERTGGTYSTLKVQPAELEDSGVYFCASSQVGVRSSYNEQFFGPGTRLTVL.

The chain has TRBV3-1 and TRBJ1-4; no definite D call. There are 15 residues in the CDR3. The germline V and J ends were trimmed by 4 bases and 7 bases, with 16 bases remaining between them. In germline, CDR1 is LGHDT, CDR2 YNNKEL (reference sequence). As DNA, the CDR3 is TGTGCCAGCAGCCCTTCCGGGAGTGACGGTGAAAAACTGTTTTTT. Translation: CASSPSGSDGEKLFF. Full variable domain (rest looked up from reference TRBV3-1 and TRBJ1-4): DTAVSQTPKYLVTQMGNDKSIKCEQNLGHDTMYWYKQDSKKFLKIMFSYNNKELIINETVPNRFSPKSPDKAHLNLHINSLELGDSAVYFCASSPSGSDGEKLFFGSGTQLSVL.

In this sample, this clonotype turned up once. The rearrangement joins TRBV7-9 to TRBJ1-5; 7 nucleotides align to TRBD1. Germline V gives CDR1 SEHNR, CDR2 FQNEAQ (reference sequence). The V and J ends lost 2 bases and 3 bases, in that order; junction bases with no gene match: 7. The CDR3 spans 16 residues. Here the CDR3 reads CASSLWLGGLNQPQHF. The CDR3 DNA follows: TGTGCCAGCAGCTTATGGCTAGGGGGCCTCAATCAGCCCCAGCATTTT.

The chain links TRBV4-2 to TRBJ1-2, with D perhaps matching TRBD1 (5 bases). The CDR3 is 15 amino acids. V shed 1 base and J shed 7 bases, with 16 bases lying between them. CDR1 LGHNA and CDR2 YNFKEQ come from the germline V gene. CDR3 in DNA: TGTGCCAGCAGCCAAGTCATAGGGGAGTTGGTTGGCTACACCTTC. Encoded protein: CASSQVIGELVGYTF.

The chain has TRBV20-1 and TRBJ1-5; 9 bases are shared with TRBD1. The J segment lost 2 bases and the V segment lost 6 bases, leaving 11 bases of the junction unmatched. There are 16 residues in the CDR3. CDR1 and CDR2 from the germline V gene are DFQATT and SNEGSKA (reference sequence). In DNA, the CDR3 is TGCAGTGCCCTAATAACAGGGGGCGAGGGCAATCAGCCCCAGCATTTT. Translation gives CSALITGGEGNQPQHF.

The V gene is TRBV6-4, the J gene TRBJ1-1, with D maybe TRBD1 (5 bases). This CDR3 has 15 amino acids. Trimming removed 3 bases from V and 2 bases from J, with 13 bases in between. Per the germline V gene, CDR1 is MRHNA and CDR2 is SNTAGT. CDR3 sequence (DNA): TGTGCCAGCAGTGAACGAGGGGATGGTAACACTGAAGCTTTCTTT. Its protein product is CASSERGDGNTEAFF.

V and J are TRBV9 and TRBJ1-2; weak D call: TRBD1 (6 bases). The CDR3 runs 14 residues. Germline V gene data show CDR1 as SGDLS and CDR2 as YYNGEE. Trimming left V 4 bases short and J 6 bases short, with 16 bases between. The CDR3 spells CASSPHFGTNGYTF. The CDR3 coding sequence is TGTGCCAGCAGCCCACACTTCGGGACAAATGGCTACACCTTC. Variable domain in full (rest from reference TRBV9 and TRBJ1-2): DSGVTQTPKHLITATGQRVTLRCSPRSGDLSVYWYQQSLDQGLQFLIQYYNGEERAKGNILERFSAQQFPDLHSELNLSSLELGDSALYFCASSPHFGTNGYTFGSGTRLTVV.

The V and J genes are TRBV28 and TRBJ1-6; TRBD1 aligns across 7 bases. Trimming cost V 4 bases and J 5 bases; bases outside gene matches: 2. CDR1 MDHEN and CDR2 SYDVKM come from the germline V gene. This CDR3 contains 14 residues. The CDR3 sequence: CASSSGGDNSPLHF. CDR3 bases: TGTGCCAGCAGTTCAGGGGGGGATAATTCACCCCTCCACTTT.

This chain links TRBV27 with TRBJ2-7, with 12 bases aligning to TRBD2. The V gene's germline CDR1 is MNHEY and CDR2 SMNVEV (reference sequence). This CDR3 contains 15 residues. Losses at the gene ends were 1 base for V and 5 bases for J; bases not matched to a gene: 3. The DNA of the CDR3 is TGTGCCAGCAGTTTATTTAGGACTAGCGGGGACGAGCAGTACTTC. It encodes CASSLFRTSGDEQYF.

Points on this clonotype: Sequence at one end of the junction differs from germline and may be a read error. The CDR3 loop is CASSLYQGIGYEQYF. Written as DNA, the CDR3 is TGTGCAAGCAGCTTATACCAGGGTATAGGCTACGAGCAGTACTTC. The chain links TRBV7-6 to TRBJ2-7, with D perhaps TRBD1 (5 bases). This CDR3 has 15 residues. Looked up from germline, CDR1 is SGHVS and CDR2 is FNYEAQ.

V usage is TRBV12-3 or TRBV12-4 and J usage is TRBJ2-3, with unresolved D. With 4 bases removed from V and 1 base from J, the gap between germline ends came to 9 bases. The CDR3 consists of 14 residues. For the CDR3, the DNA is TGTGCCAGCAGTTATTGGGAAGGCACAGATACGCAGTATTTT. It yields the protein CASSYWEGTDTQYF.

The genes are TRBV6-5 and TRBJ1-5, with D tentatively TRBD1 (5 bases). This CDR3 is 14 amino acids long. Trimming took off 2 bases at V and 6 bases at J, with 11 bases between the two ends. Germline assignment: CDR1 MNHEY and CDR2 SVGAGI. CDR3 DNA sequence: TGTGCCAGCAGTTACGCCCCAGGGATTCAGCCCCAGCATTTT. Protein: CASSYAPGIQPQHF.

This clonotype was counted a few times. In DNA form, the CDR3 reads TGCAGCTCATGGGGGACGGCAGGGGGTAATGAGCAGTTCTTC. It encodes CSSWGTAGGNEQFF. The rearrangement joins TRBV29-1 to TRBJ2-1, with 7 bases that match TRBD1. The CDR3 runs to 14 residues. V dropped 8 bases and J dropped 7; count of bases not matched to a gene: 14. The germline V gene encodes CDR1 SQVTM and CDR2 ANQGSEA.

As DNA, the CDR3 is TGTGCCATCCAGGGACCCAACTATGGCTACACCTTC. This encodes CAIQGPNYGYTF. This chain links TRBV3-1 with TRBJ1-2; D is perhaps TRBD1 (5 bases). The CDR3 length is 12 residues. V lost 10 bases to trimming and J lost 2 bases, with 11 bases between them. Germline V gene data show CDR1 as LGHDT and CDR2 as YNNKEL (reference sequence).

The chain uses TRBV12-3 or TRBV12-4 and TRBJ2-1; D not certain. Trimming removed 6 bases from V and 0 bases from J, with 12 bases in between. This CDR3 spans 15 amino acids. This CDR3 reads CASSPDGYSYNEQFF. The CDR3 DNA reads TGTGCCAGCAGCCCGGACGGCTACTCCTACAATGAGCAGTTCTTC.

The CDR3 loop reads CASSLPRGGGTGELFF. CDR3 bases: TGTGCCAGCAGCTTACCGAGGGGCGGGGGGACCGGGGAGCTGTTTTTT. This chain links TRBV5-4 with TRBJ2-2; 8 bases map to TRBD2. The CDR3 runs to 16 residues. Losses at the gene ends were 2 bases for V and 5 bases for J; bases not matched to a gene: 8. The germline V gene has CDR1 SGHNT and CDR2 YYREEE (reference sequence).

The V call is TRBV7-9, the J call TRBJ2-5; TRBD2 matches at 8 bases. The V segment lost 4 bases and the J segment 9 bases; nucleotides outside the gene matches: 16. The CDR3 has 16 amino acids. Per germline, CDR1 SEHNR and CDR2 FQNEAQ (reference sequence). CDR3 nucleotides: TGTGCCAGCAGCTCCCCTCTGCTAGCGGGTTCCTGGGCCCAGTACTTC. This codes for CASSSPLLAGSWAQYF.

This chain connects TRBV6-2 or TRBV6-3 to TRBJ2-1; unclear D gene. This CDR3 comprises 15 residues. Per the germline V gene, CDR1 is MNHEY and CDR2 is SVGEGT. Trimming cost V 2 bases and J 5 bases, with 13 bases left between them. The DNA of the CDR3 is TGTGCCAGCAGTTACATCCGGGTCCTCCACAATGAGCAGTTCTTC. This gives the protein CASSYIRVLHNEQFF.

The chain employs TRBV7-2 and TRBJ2-7, with D possibly matching TRBD1 (6 bases). Germline V CDR1 and CDR2: SGHTA, FQGNSA. The CDR3 extends over 15 amino acids. Trimming took 5 bases from V and 1 from J, leaving 15 bases between them. Here the CDR3 DNA reads TGTGCCAGCAGCCTACGCTGGGGGCTGTCCTACGAGCAGTACTTC. Its protein product is CASSLRWGLSYEQYF.

The chain couples TRBV27 to TRBJ2-1, with 8 positions matching TRBD2. This CDR3 is built from 15 residues. Germline V gives CDR1 MNHEY, CDR2 SMNVEV (reference sequence). Trimming at V came to 2 bases and at J to 2 bases, leaving 2 bases not matched to a gene. This chain's CDR3 is CASSLTGGPYNEQFF. CDR3 sequence (DNA): TGTGCCAGCAGTTTAACGGGGGGGCCCTACAATGAGCAGTTCTTC.